These 22 T cell receptor beta chains share one sample of origin, sequenced in a study of blood T cell repertoires in COVID-19. Assay: immunoSEQ multiplex PCR; the TCRdb copy retains only in-frame clones and omits some. The table includes roughly 81,000 clones, roughly 86% detected once. The sequenced material came from peripheral blood. These receptors were taken from a man aged 40-50 years with acute or convalescent COVID-19.

The chain is built from TRBV6-6 and TRBJ1-4; D remains ambiguous. This CDR3 is built from 13 residues. Germline V gives CDR1 MNHNY, CDR2 SVGAGI (reference sequence). The V gene lost 8 bases and the J gene lost 8 bases, with 15 bases spanning the gap. The CDR3 sequence is CASRGSQREKLFF. In DNA, the CDR3 is TGTGCCAGCCGAGGGTCTCAGAGGGAAAAACTGTTTTTT.

The rearrangement joins TRBV20-1 to TRBJ1-2, with 8 bases fitting TRBD1. Germline assignment: CDR1 DFQATT and CDR2 SNEGSKA (reference sequence). The CDR3 is 11 amino acids. V lost 6 bases to trimming and J lost 4 bases; unmatched junction nucleotides: 1. This CDR3 reads CSATGGYGYTF. In DNA, the CDR3 is TGCAGTGCCACAGGGGGCTATGGCTACACCTTC.

This chain joins TRBV9 and TRBJ2-2, with a weak D call TRBD1 (5 bases). Germline V gene data show CDR1 as SGDLS and CDR2 as YYNGEE. V was clipped by 3 bases and J by 5 bases, with 14 bases between them. The CDR3 extends over 15 amino acids. CDR3 protein: CASSGRGLVTGELFF. DNA of the CDR3: TGTGCCAGCAGCGGAAGGGGCCTCGTGACCGGGGAGCTGTTTTTT.

This chain joins TRBV12-3 or TRBV12-4 and TRBJ2-3; TRBD1 might be the D (6 bases). The CDR3 has 13 amino acids. Trimming left V 8 bases short and J 3 bases short, with 12 bases between. CDR3 residues: CASARGNTDTQYF. As DNA, the CDR3 is TGTGCCAGCGCCAGGGGTAATACAGATACGCAGTATTTT.

The genes are TRBV9 and TRBJ2-3, with a weak D call TRBD1 (5 bases). Germline V gene sequence: CDR1 SGDLS, CDR2 YYNGEE. The CDR3 has 13 amino acids. V was pared by 3 bases and J by 2 bases, with 7 bases between. CDR3 in amino acids: CASSDRYTDTQYF. The CDR3 DNA is TGTGCCAGCAGCGACAGGTACACAGATACGCAGTATTTT.

This chain uses TRBV5-1 with TRBJ1-4; perhaps TRBD1 as D (5 bases). Trimming took off 0 bases at V and 4 bases at J, with 7 bases between the two ends. There are 14 residues in the CDR3. CDR1 and CDR2 (germline): SGHRS, YFSETQ. The CDR3 bases are TGCGCCAGCAGCTTGGCGGGGGATAATGAAAAACTGTTTTTT. Its protein product is CASSLAGDNEKLFF.

The genes are TRBV25-1 and TRBJ2-1; 8 bases are shared with TRBD1. The CDR3 consists of 13 residues. CDR1 and CDR2 (germline): MGHDK, SYGVNS. V was clipped by 8 bases and J by 9 bases; unmatched bases: 9. Written as DNA, the CDR3 is TGTGCCAGCGCATATCCAGGGGGCACTGAGCAGTTCTTC. It translates to CASAYPGGTEQFF.

The chain combines TRBV5-8 with TRBJ2-7, with 12 bases matching TRBD2. The CDR3 covers 15 residues. The germline CDR1 and CDR2 sequences are SGHTS and YDEGEE. V was pared by 5 bases and J by 3 bases, with 6 bases of the junction left unmatched. CDR3 DNA sequence: TGTGCCAGCAGGACCGGGACTAGCGGGTTCTACGAGCAGTACTTC. Amino acid sequence: CASRTGTSGFYEQYF.

V and J are TRBV6-5 and TRBJ1-6; 9 bases are a match to TRBD1. V gave up 6 bases and J gave up 7 bases; unmatched junction bases: 4. This CDR3 comprises 14 residues. Germline V gives CDR1 MNHEY, CDR2 SVGAGI. The CDR3 DNA follows: TGTGCCAGCAGCCTCGGGACAGGGAATTCACCCCTCCACTTT. Translating it yields CASSLGTGNSPLHF.

In its sample, this clone was seen once. This same CDR3 is encoded by further DNA sequences in the sample. The rearrangement joins TRBV5-1 to TRBJ2-7, with TRBD1 matching 9 bases. This CDR3 is 14 amino acids long. Germline V gene data show CDR1 as SGHRS and CDR2 as YFSETQ. The V segment lost 4 bases and the J segment 4 bases; nucleotides outside the gene matches: 6. CDR3 residues: CASSLSGQGYEQYF. The CDR3 DNA reads TGCGCCAGCAGCCTATCGGGACAGGGATACGAGCAGTACTTC. Filled out from reference TRBV5-1 and TRBJ2-7, the complete variable domain reads KAGVTQTPRYLIKTRGQQVTLSCSPISGHRSVSWYQQTPGQGLQFLFEYFSETQRNKGNFPGRFSGRQFSNSRSEMNVSTLELGDSALYLCASSLSGQGYEQYFGPGTRLTVT.

The gene calls are TRBV2 and TRBJ1-6; maybe TRBD1 (6 bases). Germline CDR1 SNHLY, CDR2 FYNNEI. V was clipped by 10 bases and J by 12 bases, with 19 bases between them. There are 13 residues in the CDR3. CDR3 bases: TGTGCCACCCAGGGGCCCCGCGACGGACCCCTCCACTTT. This gives the protein CATQGPRDGPLHF. Combining the CDR3 with reference TRBV2 and TRBJ1-6 gives the whole variable domain EPEVTQTPSHQVTQMGQEVILRCVPISNHLYFYWYRQILGQKVEFLVSFYNNEISEKSEIFDDQFSVERPDGSNFTLKIRSTKLEDSAMYFCATQGPRDGPLHFGNGTRLTVT.

This clone was seen a single time. The chain is built from TRBV7-8 and TRBJ1-1; D unresolved. This CDR3 is 14 amino acids long. The germline V gene encodes CDR1 SGHVS and CDR2 FQNEAQ. V was trimmed by 4 bases and J by 1 base, leaving 10 bases between them. In nucleotides, the CDR3 is TGTGCCAGCAGCTCCAGACTGGGGAACACTGAAGCTTTCTTT. Amino acid sequence: CASSSRLGNTEAFF.

This clone was observed once. This chain connects TRBV5-5 to TRBJ2-1; 9 bases fit TRBD2. V dropped 5 bases and J dropped 8; count of bases not matched to a gene: 14. CDR3 length: 16 amino acids. The germline gives CDR1 SGHKS, CDR2 YYEKEE (reference sequence). The CDR3 sequence: CASRKTLTSGGDEQFF. The DNA for the CDR3 is TGTGCCAGCAGAAAGACCCTGACTAGCGGCGGGGATGAGCAGTTCTTC. Full variable domain (remainder filled in from reference TRBV5-5 and TRBJ2-1): DAGVTQSPTHLIKTRGQQVTLRCSPISGHKSVSWYQQVLGQGPQFIFQYYEKEERGRGNFPDRFSARQFPNYSSELNVNALLLGDSALYLCASRKTLTSGGDEQFFGPGTRLTVL.

For the CDR3, the DNA is TGTGCCAGCAGCGAGGGACTAGAGGGTTACGAGCAGTACTTC. Translating gives CASSEGLEGYEQYF. The V gene is TRBV9, the J gene TRBJ2-7; 8 nucleotides agree with TRBD2. There are 14 residues in the CDR3. Trimming cost V 3 bases and J 4 bases; bases outside gene matches: 6. Looked up from germline, CDR1 is SGDLS and CDR2 is YYNGEE. Full variable domain (missing parts from reference TRBV9 and TRBJ2-7): DSGVTQTPKHLITATGQRVTLRCSPRSGDLSVYWYQQSLDQGLQFLIQYYNGEERAKGNILERFSAQQFPDLHSELNLSSLELGDSALYFCASSEGLEGYEQYFGPGTRLTVT.

This chain joins TRBV4-1 and TRBJ2-1; D is possibly TRBD1 (5 bases). The CDR3 totals 15 residues. The V gene's germline CDR1 is MGHRA and CDR2 YSYEKL. The V end was cut by 0 bases, the J end by 6 bases, with 12 bases between. CDR3 bases: TGCGCCAGCAGCCAAGATGGGAAAGGGGTCAATGAGCAGTTCTTC. It yields the protein CASSQDGKGVNEQFF.

This rearrangement joins TRBV11-2 to TRBJ2-1; the D gene is possibly TRBD2 (6 bases). V was trimmed by 6 bases and J by 5 bases, leaving 11 bases between them. Germline loops: CDR1 SGHAT, CDR2 FQNNGV. The CDR3 loop spans 13 amino acids. In DNA, the CDR3 is TGTGCCAGCAGGTGGAGGGTCGACAATGAGCAGTTCTTC. It yields the protein CASRWRVDNEQFF.

This sequence joins TRBV5-4 and TRBJ1-6; D gene ambiguous. CDR1 and CDR2 from the germline V gene are SGHNT and YYREEE (reference sequence). The length of the CDR3 is 15 residues. Trimming shortened V by 0 bases and J by 10 bases, and 14 bases separated the two germline ends. This CDR3 is CASSLGAGKRSPLHF. The CDR3 DNA is TGTGCCAGCAGCTTGGGGGCAGGCAAGCGGTCACCCCTCCACTTT.

This clone occurred many times. This rearrangement joins TRBV15 to TRBJ1-1, with 7 bases that match TRBD1. CDR3 length: 15 residues. With V trimmed by 0 bases and J by 1 base, 2 bases remained unmatched. Germline CDR1 and CDR2: LNHNV and YYDKDF (reference sequence). The chain's CDR3 is CATSRDRGWNTEAFF. CDR3 DNA sequence: TGTGCCACCAGCAGAGACAGGGGGTGGAACACTGAAGCTTTCTTT.

The chain joins TRBV23-1 to TRBJ1-5; TRBD1 might be the D (5 bases). TRBV23-1 qualifies as an ORF whose function is uncertain. This CDR3 is built from 14 residues. Trimming took 4 bases from V and 2 from J, leaving 9 bases between them. CDR3 sequence: CASSRCRGNQPQHF. The CDR3, as DNA: TGCGCCAGCAGTCGTTGCAGGGGCAATCAGCCCCAGCATTTT.

V is TRBV2 and J is TRBJ2-6, with 10 bases aligning to TRBD1. The CDR3 covers 17 residues. Looked up from germline, CDR1 is SNHLY and CDR2 is FYNNEI. The V gene end was trimmed by 6 bases and the J gene end by 0 bases; junction bases not matched to a gene: 5. The CDR3 nucleotides read TGTGCCAGCAGATTGGACAGGGGGAGCTCTGGGGCCAACGTCCTGACTTTC. Translation: CASRLDRGSSGANVLTF.

The V and J genes are TRBV18 and TRBJ1-5, with D tentatively TRBD1 (5 bases). Trimming pared 2 bases from V and 2 bases from J, leaving 16 bases between. Germline assignment: CDR1 KGHSH and CDR2 LQKENI. The CDR3 runs to 17 residues. This CDR3 reads CASSPGFGRVGNQPQHF. CDR3 sequence (DNA): TGTGCCAGCTCACCAGGTTTCGGCAGGGTGGGCAATCAGCCCCAGCATTTT.

This chain connects TRBV6-2 or TRBV6-3 to TRBJ1-2; tentatively, D is TRBD1 (5 bases). This CDR3 comprises 13 residues. CDR1 and CDR2 (germline): MNHEY, SVGEGT. V dropped 4 bases and J dropped 5 bases, with 11 bases sitting between them. The CDR3: CASSSDITYGYTF. Here the CDR3 DNA reads TGTGCCAGCAGTTCGGACATCACTTATGGCTACACCTTC.